The clone carrying this T cell receptor beta chain has more than one count but fewer than ten. The antigen is unknown. The sample comes from a study of vaccination effects on CD4 cells after COVID-19. Whole-study findings and limits: Marked clonal contraction of infection- and vaccine-induced clones was seen late after vaccination.

Antigen-specific CD4+ T cells expanded by the ViraFEST assay with viral peptide pools were then sequenced. The authors isolated CD4+ T cells after 10 days of culture. Vaccine administered to participants consisted of two doses of either BNT162b2 or mRNA-1273. Among the vaccine recipients, none had a prior SARS-CoV-2 infection, and nucleocapsid antibodies were negative. Cultivation was performed at a few million PBMC per well with roughly 10 IU/ml IL-2 and roughly 9.3 ug/ml peptides added. Here immunoSEQ multiplex PCR was the method, and the copy in TCRdb shows in-frame clones only, minus some. The sample gives tens of thousands of clones, just under 75% of which show up once; around 13% is in the top ten. The source is a human donor who received a COVID-19 vaccine. Sequences were derived from CD4+ T cells from PBMCs cultured with HCoV-229E spike peptides, sampled after COVID-19 vaccination.

CDR3 amino acids: CASSYQGREQYF. The CDR3 region has the DNA TGTGCCAGCAGTTATCAGGGTCGCGAGCAGTACTTC. J is TRBJ2-7 and V is TRBV6-2 or TRBV6-3; TRBD1 might be the D (5 bases). CDR3 length: 12 amino acids. The V and J ends lost 3 bases and 6 bases respectively, with 9 bases between them. The V gene's germline CDR1 is MNHEY and CDR2 SVGEGT.